The subject of this entry is one T cell receptor beta chain. Its target is not known. Using immunoSEQ multiplex PCR, the repertoire was profiled, and TCRdb retains in-frame clones only, with some absent. The table has roughly 350,000 clones, roughly 89% seen once; the top ten hold around 0.8%. The data belong to a study of cytomegalovirus exposure and HLA in healthy donors. Whole-study findings and limits: Subsequent analysis found a tendency for first-cohort TCR clusters to co-occur within the 120 or so validation repertoires. Most TCR sequences were uncommon, yet certain public TCRs appeared in many donors.

V shed 4 bases and J 4 bases; nucleotides not matched to a gene: 5. This CDR3 is 14 amino acids long. Germline CDR1 is SGDLS and CDR2 is YYNGEE. Sequenced material: PBMCs. The TCR comes from a young woman in good health and CMV-seronegative. The V and J genes are TRBV9 and TRBJ1-5; TRBD1 matches at 7 bases. CDR3 sequence (DNA): TGTGCCAGCAGCCCCGGGACAGAGAATCAGCCCCAGCATTTT. It is translated as CASSPGTENQPQHF.